The clone carrying this T cell receptor beta chain was counted a single time. TCRdb keeps only in-frame clones here, not all; method: immunoSEQ multiplex PCR. The data hold 60,000 or so clones, with 84% observed a single time. Blood samples were obtained at baseline, cycle 4 day 1, and cycle 7 day 1. This sample is drawn from a study of OX40 agonist ivuxolimab in advanced cancers. The source was CD4+ or CD8+ T cells sorted from blood, collected in a trial of the OX40 agonist ivuxolimab. The receptor's source is an adult with an advanced solid tumor such as melanoma, head and neck, liver or kidney cancer.

The CDR3 DNA reads as TGTGCCAGCAGCCAATCGTACTCTAACCTCCACTTT. Its protein product is CASSQSYSNLHF. The J gene is TRBJ1-6, the V gene TRBV16, with D unclear. The CDR3 extends over 12 amino acids. The V gene's germline CDR1 is KGHSY and CDR2 FQNENV. Trimming took off 0 bases at V and 15 bases at J, with 9 bases between the two ends.